One and the same sample provided the 19 T cell receptor beta chains below, sequenced in a study of shared clonotypes between healthy human individuals. CD45RO-negative cells were positively selected for CCR7, leaving out terminally differentiated effector memory CD45RA+ cells. Sequencing used immunoSEQ multiplex PCR; TCRdb keeps in-frame clones, though not all of them. The sample records about 2.2 million clones, approximately 94% being singletons. The specimen was naive CD8+ T cells from PBMCs. These receptors were collected from a man between 18 and 29 years old in good health. Some clones in this sample may be carry-over from other donors' samples.

This clone showed up just once. This chain links TRBV7-8 with TRBJ2-3; D gene unclear. Per germline, CDR1 SGHVS and CDR2 FQNEAQ. Trimming left V 1 base short and J 6 bases short, with 29 bases between. The CDR3 totals 20 residues. Here the CDR3 reads CASSLVIWSPGTDDTDTQYF. DNA for the CDR3: TGTGCCAGCAGCTTAGTTATATGGTCCCCTGGCACGGACGATACTGATACGCAGTATTTT.

The chain recombines TRBV4-2 with TRBJ2-7, with 12 bases aligning to TRBD2. The germline V gene has CDR1 LGHNA and CDR2 YNFKEQ. V dropped 2 bases and J dropped 2; count of bases not matched to a gene: 1. This CDR3 has 15 amino acids. The CDR3: CASSQRTSGTYEQYF. The CDR3, as DNA: TGTGCCAGCAGCCAAAGGACTAGCGGGACCTACGAGCAGTACTTC.

The rearrangement joins TRBV13 to TRBJ2-7; possible D gene TRBD2, 5 bases. The CDR3 covers 13 residues. V lost 7 bases to trimming and J lost 4 bases, with 14 bases between them. The germline V gene encodes CDR1 PRHDT and CDR2 FYEKMQ (reference sequence). The CDR3 is CASNLSPGYEQYF. For the CDR3, the DNA is TGTGCCAGCAACCTAAGTCCGGGGTACGAGCAGTACTTC. Looking up the rest from reference TRBV13 and TRBJ2-7 gives the full variable domain: AAGVIQSPRHLIKEKRETATLKCYPIPRHDTVYWYQQGPGQDPQFLISFYEKMQSDKGSIPDRFSAQQFSDYHSELNMSSLELGDSALYFCASNLSPGYEQYFGPGTRLTVT.

The chain uses TRBV9 and TRBJ1-5; unclear D gene. The ends were cut back, 3 bases at V and 0 bases at J, with 10 bases in the middle. In germline, CDR1 is SGDLS, CDR2 YYNGEE. This CDR3 is 15 amino acids long. The CDR3 DNA is TGTGCCAGCAGCGCGGACGGATATAGCAATCAGCCCCAGCATTTT. Translating it yields CASSADGYSNQPQHF.

The chain carries TRBV2 and TRBJ2-2; D unresolved. Germline V gene data show CDR1 as SNHLY and CDR2 as FYNNEI. The CDR3 totals 15 residues. The V gene lost 8 bases and the J gene lost 9 bases, with 22 bases spanning the gap. The CDR3 DNA reads TGTGCCAGCGCACGACCTATGATCGCAAAGTGGGAGCTGTTTTTT. Translation: CASARPMIAKWELFF.

There are a few counts of this clone. The gene calls are TRBV28 and TRBJ1-5; D remains unclear. Germline V gene data show CDR1 as MDHEN and CDR2 as SYDVKM. This CDR3 comprises 13 residues. Deletions cut 5 bases from V and 9 bases from J, with 14 bases between. CDR3 nucleotide sequence: TGTGCCAGCAGTATGGGCCTCCTAGGGCCCCAGCATTTT. It yields the protein CASSMGLLGPQHF.

The chain joins TRBV5-5 to TRBJ2-5; TRBD1 agrees at 11 bases. Germline V gene lookup returns CDR1 SGHKS and CDR2 YYEKEE (reference sequence). The CDR3 covers 17 residues. The V segment lost 3 bases and the J segment 2 bases; nucleotides outside the gene matches: 9. The CDR3 region is CASSSGQGASSQETQYF. The CDR3 DNA reads TGTGCCAGCAGCTCAGGACAGGGGGCCTCCTCGCAAGAGACCCAGTACTTC.

The rearrangement links TRBV5-1 to TRBJ1-1; D gene ambiguous. Germline CDR1 is SGHRS and CDR2 is YFSETQ. V dropped 0 bases and J dropped 2 bases, with 11 bases sitting between them. The CDR3 runs to 15 residues. CDR3 sequence (DNA): TGCGCCAGCAGCTTGGATTCAGCCATCAACACTGAAGCTTTCTTT. This encodes CASSLDSAINTEAFF. The full variable domain, rest sourced from reference TRBV5-1 and TRBJ1-1, is KAGVTQTPRYLIKTRGQQVTLSCSPISGHRSVSWYQQTPGQGLQFLFEYFSETQRNKGNFPGRFSGRQFSNSRSEMNVSTLELGDSALYLCASSLDSAINTEAFFGQGTRLTVV.

V usage is TRBV25-1 and J usage is TRBJ1-1, with D unresolved. CDR3 length: 14 residues. V lost 1 base, J lost 1 base, and 7 bases lay in between. Per germline, CDR1 MGHDK and CDR2 SYGVNS. CDR3 loop: CASSESWRNTEAFF. CDR3 sequence (DNA): TGTGCCAGCAGTGAATCGTGGCGGAACACTGAAGCTTTCTTT.

The CDR3 is CASRVKGVERNSPLHF. The DNA for the CDR3 is TGTGCCAGCAGAGTGAAAGGGGTAGAGAGGAATTCACCCCTCCACTTT. The chain carries TRBV28 and TRBJ1-6; tentatively, D is TRBD1 (5 bases). The CDR3 sequence is 16 residues long. Trimming pared 6 bases from V and 7 bases from J, leaving 19 bases between. Per germline, CDR1 MDHEN and CDR2 SYDVKM. Supplemented by reference TRBV28 and TRBJ1-6, the full variable domain reads DVKVTQSSRYLVKRTGEKVFLECVQDMDHENMFWYRQDPGLGLRLIYFSYDVKMKEKGDIPEGYSVSREKKERFSLILESASTNQTSMYLCASRVKGVERNSPLHFGNGTRLTVT.

This rearrangement joins TRBV6-1 to TRBJ2-4; D is perhaps TRBD1 or TRBD2 (6 bases each). This CDR3 comprises 16 residues. The germline gives CDR1 MNHNS, CDR2 SASEGT. Trimming took 4 bases from V and 0 from J, leaving 13 bases between them. CDR3 sequence reads: CASSGLRGLAKNIQYF. The CDR3 nucleotides are TGTGCCAGCAGTGGCCTACGGGGGCTAGCCAAAAACATTCAGTACTTC.

The chain joins TRBV6-6 to TRBJ2-7; the match to TRBD1 covers 9 bases. Germline CDR1 is MNHNY and CDR2 is SVGAGI (reference sequence). J was trimmed by 1 base and V by 6 bases; bases with no gene match: 10. This CDR3 contains 16 residues. CDR3 in amino acids: CASRNLYRGPSYEQYF. The CDR3 DNA reads as TGTGCCAGCAGGAACCTGTACAGGGGGCCGTCCTACGAGCAGTACTTC.

This clone was seen once. J is TRBJ2-2 and V is TRBV5-1; tentatively, D is TRBD2 (6 bases). The CDR3 is 13 residues long. Germline lookup yields CDR1 SGHRS and CDR2 YFSETQ. V lost 2 bases and J 7 bases, leaving 9 bases between the germline ends. The DNA for the CDR3 is TGCGCCAGCAGCTTTCCGACTAGCGGGGAGCTGTTTTTT. Its translation: CASSFPTSGELFF.

The chain couples TRBV19 to TRBJ2-1; TRBD2 matches 10 bases. V gave up 5 bases and J gave up 5 bases; unmatched junction bases: 9. CDR3 length equals 16 residues. The V gene's germline CDR1 is LNHDA and CDR2 SQIVND (reference sequence). CDR3 DNA sequence: TGTGCCAGTAGTGCTGAGCGGGAGGGCCTTAACAATGAGCAGTTCTTC. Translation: CASSAEREGLNNEQFF.

The rearrangement uses TRBV19 and TRBJ1-4, with D unresolved. The CDR3 consists of 14 residues. V dropped 4 bases and J dropped 3 bases, with 9 bases sitting between them. Germline V gene data show CDR1 as LNHDA and CDR2 as SQIVND (reference sequence). CDR3 bases: TGTGCCAGTAGTACTCTCACAGCTAATGAAAAACTGTTTTTT. This encodes CASSTLTANEKLFF.

The gene calls are TRBV4-1 and TRBJ1-2, with D possibly matching TRBD1 (5 bases). The V and J ends lost 5 bases and 4 bases respectively, with 17 bases between them. Germline V gene lookup returns CDR1 MGHRA and CDR2 YSYEKL. The CDR3 length is 15 residues. CDR3 residues: CASSSGPGSGYGYTF. Here the CDR3 DNA reads TGCGCCAGCAGCTCCGGGCCAGGGAGTGGCTATGGCTACACCTTC.

In the case of this clone: Other DNA sequences in the same sample also yield this CDR3. The V call is TRBV27, the J call TRBJ2-7, with 8 nucleotides matching TRBD2. Germline CDR1 reads MNHEY; CDR2 reads SMNVEV (reference sequence). The ends lost 0 bases at V and 4 bases at J; junction bases unmatched: 5. This CDR3 contains 15 residues. CDR3 sequence reads: CASSLSVGRAYEQYF. CDR3 bases: TGTGCCAGCAGTTTATCAGTCGGGAGGGCGTACGAGCAGTACTTC.

The V call is TRBV5-6, the J call TRBJ2-7, with D perhaps given as TRBD1 or TRBD2 (5 bases each). This CDR3 spans 14 amino acids. V was trimmed by 4 bases and J by 9 bases, leaving 20 bases between them. Germline lookup yields CDR1 SGHDT and CDR2 YYEEEE. The CDR3 DNA sequence: TGTGCCAGCAGCGGCCCTAGGGACCTGCCCGGGCAGTACTTC. Translated: CASSGPRDLPGQYF.

V and J are TRBV2 and TRBJ2-1; D is possibly TRBD1 (6 bases). Germline assignment: CDR1 SNHLY and CDR2 FYNNEI. The CDR3 loop spans 16 amino acids. V lost 6 bases to trimming and J lost 0 bases, with 15 bases between them. Written as DNA, the CDR3 is TGTGCCAGCAGAGCGCCGACAGGCAGCTCCTACAATGAGCAGTTCTTC. It yields the protein CASRAPTGSSYNEQFF.